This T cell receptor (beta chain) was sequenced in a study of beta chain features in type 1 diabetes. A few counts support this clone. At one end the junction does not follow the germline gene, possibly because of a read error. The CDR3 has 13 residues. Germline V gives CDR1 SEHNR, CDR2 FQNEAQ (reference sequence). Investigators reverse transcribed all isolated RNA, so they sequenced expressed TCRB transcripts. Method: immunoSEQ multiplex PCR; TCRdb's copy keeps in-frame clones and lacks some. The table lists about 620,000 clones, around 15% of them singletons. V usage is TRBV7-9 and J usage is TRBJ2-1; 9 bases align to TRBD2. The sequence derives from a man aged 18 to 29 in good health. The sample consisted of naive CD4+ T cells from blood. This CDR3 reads CASIYWTSENVVF. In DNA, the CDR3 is TGTGCCAGCATATACTGGACTAGCGAGAACGTGGTCTTC.